This TCR beta chain was identified in a study of blood T cells in healthy people across ages. A second PCR of roughly 7 to 11 cycles used a sample-barcoded 5' primer and a J-beta primer mix. CDR3-containing paired-end reads numbered at least 3 million in each sample. TCRdb used MiXCR to reprocess the 5' RACE reads, holding one entry per CDR3 protein. This sample carries fewer than 900,000 distinct CDR3 sequences, under 40% of them seen once, and the ten largest clones take 10% to 15%. The sample holds many counts of this clonotype. What it recognizes is unknown. Study results and limitations: Correlation between TCR beta diversity and naive T cell percentage was strong. Per million T cells, TCR beta diversity dropped about linearly as age rose. Researchers judged that diversity estimates from one million T cells fell short of true values.

This TCR derives from a man between 18 and 35 years old in good health. Sequenced: blood.

CDR3 nucleotides: TGTGCCAGCAGAAAGGGGGGCAATCAGCCCCAGCATTTT. It yields the protein CASRKGGNQPQHF. This rearrangement joins TRBV12-3 or TRBV12-4 to TRBJ1-5, with D possibly TRBD1 on 6 matching bases. The CDR3 runs 13 residues. V dropped 6 bases and J dropped 2 bases, with 8 bases sitting between them.